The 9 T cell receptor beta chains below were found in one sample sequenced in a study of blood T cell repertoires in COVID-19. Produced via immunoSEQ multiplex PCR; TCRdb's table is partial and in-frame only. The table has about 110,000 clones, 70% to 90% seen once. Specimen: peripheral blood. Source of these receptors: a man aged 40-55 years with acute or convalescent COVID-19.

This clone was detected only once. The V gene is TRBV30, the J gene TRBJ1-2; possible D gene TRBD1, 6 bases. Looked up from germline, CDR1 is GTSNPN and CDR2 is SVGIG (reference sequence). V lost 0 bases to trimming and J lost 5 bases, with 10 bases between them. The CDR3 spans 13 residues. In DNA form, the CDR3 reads TGTGCCTGGAGTGTGTTCGGGACATATGGCTACACCTTC. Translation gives CAWSVFGTYGYTF.

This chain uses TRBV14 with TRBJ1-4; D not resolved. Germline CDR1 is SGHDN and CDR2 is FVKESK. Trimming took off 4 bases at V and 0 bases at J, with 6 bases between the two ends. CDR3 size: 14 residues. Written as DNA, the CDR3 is TGTGCCAGCAGCCTTAGATCAACTAATGAAAAACTGTTTTTT. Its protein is CASSLRSTNEKLFF. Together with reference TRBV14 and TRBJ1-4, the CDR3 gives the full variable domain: EAGVTQFPSHSVIEKGQTVTLRCDPISGHDNLYWYRRVMGKEIKFLLHFVKESKQDESGMPNNRFLAERTGGTYSTLKVQPAELEDSGVYFCASSLRSTNEKLFFGSGTQLSVL.

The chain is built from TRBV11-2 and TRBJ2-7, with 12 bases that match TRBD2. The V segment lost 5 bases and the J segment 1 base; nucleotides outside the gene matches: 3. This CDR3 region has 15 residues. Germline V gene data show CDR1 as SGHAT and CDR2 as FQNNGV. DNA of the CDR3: TGTGCCAGCAGCCCTAGCGGGGGGGCTTCCTACGAGCAGTACTTC. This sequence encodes CASSPSGGASYEQYF.

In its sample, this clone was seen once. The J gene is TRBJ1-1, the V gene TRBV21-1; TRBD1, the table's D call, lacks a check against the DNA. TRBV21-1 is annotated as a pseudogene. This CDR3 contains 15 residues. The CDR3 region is CASSIVLGRATEAFF. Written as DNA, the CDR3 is TGTGCCAGCAGCATTGTTCTCGGCAGGGCGACTGAAGCTTTCTTT.

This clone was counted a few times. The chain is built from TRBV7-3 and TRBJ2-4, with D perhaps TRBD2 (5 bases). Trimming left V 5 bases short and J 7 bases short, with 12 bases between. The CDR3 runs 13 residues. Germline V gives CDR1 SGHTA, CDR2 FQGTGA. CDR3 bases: TGTGCCAGCAGCCCGGGATTAGGGAACATTCAGTACTTC. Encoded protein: CASSPGLGNIQYF.

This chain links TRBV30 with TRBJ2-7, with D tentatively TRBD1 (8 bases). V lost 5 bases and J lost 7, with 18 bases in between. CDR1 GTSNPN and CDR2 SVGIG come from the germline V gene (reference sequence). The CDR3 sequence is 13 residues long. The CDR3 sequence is CAWRRQGREEQYF. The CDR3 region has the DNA TGTGCCTGGCGTAGACAGGGGAGGGAGGAGCAGTACTTC.

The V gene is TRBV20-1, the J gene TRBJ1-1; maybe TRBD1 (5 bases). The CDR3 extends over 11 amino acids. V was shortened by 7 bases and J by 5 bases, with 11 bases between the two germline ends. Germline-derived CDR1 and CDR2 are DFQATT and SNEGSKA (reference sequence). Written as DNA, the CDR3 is TGCAGTGGGTCGGGGGGAACTGAAGCTTTCTTT. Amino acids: CSGSGGTEAFF.

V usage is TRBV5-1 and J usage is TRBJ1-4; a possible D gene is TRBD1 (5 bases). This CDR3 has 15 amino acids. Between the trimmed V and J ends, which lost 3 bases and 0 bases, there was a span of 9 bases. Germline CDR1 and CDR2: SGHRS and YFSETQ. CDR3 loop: CASSSDRATNEKLFF. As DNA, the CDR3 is TGCGCCAGCAGCTCAGACAGAGCAACTAATGAAAAACTGTTTTTT.

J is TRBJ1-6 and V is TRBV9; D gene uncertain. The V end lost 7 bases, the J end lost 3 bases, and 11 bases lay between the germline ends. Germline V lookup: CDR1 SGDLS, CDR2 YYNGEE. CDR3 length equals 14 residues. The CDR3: CASAGPIYNSPLHF. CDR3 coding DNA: TGTGCCAGCGCGGGCCCGATCTATAATTCACCCCTCCACTTT.